The 10 T cell receptor beta chains below were found in one sample sequenced in a study of CD8 T cells in ankylosing spondylitis. One entry per CDR3 protein results from TCRdb running MiXCR on the 5' RACE reads. The sample holds 180,000 or so distinct CDR3 sequences, 11% seen once. The sample consisted of blood, either unsorted or a sorted T cell fraction (not recorded which). All receptors derive from a male donor with ankylosing spondylitis or in good health (not recorded which).

This clonotype has a count of ten or more. The rearrangement joins TRBV4-1 to TRBJ2-7; TRBD2 might be the D (6 bases). The germline CDR1 and CDR2 sequences are MGHRA and YSYEKL. V lost 0 bases to trimming and J lost 2 bases, with 8 bases between them. The CDR3 is 14 amino acids. DNA for the CDR3: TGCGCCAGCAGCCAAGATGGACTAACCTACGAGCAGTACTTC. Amino acids: CASSQDGLTYEQYF.

Ten or more counts support this clonotype. The gene calls are TRBV28 and TRBJ1-6; D unclear. V was clipped by 10 bases and J by 11 bases, with 15 bases between them. The germline gives CDR1 MDHEN, CDR2 SYDVKM. This CDR3 is built from 12 residues. This CDR3 reads CATGLVQPPLHF. CDR3 sequence (DNA): TGTGCCACCGGACTAGTCCAACCACCCCTCCACTTT.

In this sample, this clonotype turned up many times. V usage is TRBV4-1 and J usage is TRBJ1-1, with D maybe TRBD1 (5 bases). This CDR3 comprises 14 residues. The germline V gene encodes CDR1 MGHRA and CDR2 YSYEKL. The V and J ends lost 1 base and 0 bases respectively, with 6 bases between them. CDR3 nucleotide sequence: TGCGCCAGCAGCCAAGGACAGCTGAACACTGAAGCTTTCTTT. Protein sequence: CASSQGQLNTEAFF.

The chain is built from TRBV6-5 and TRBJ2-3; 9 bases match TRBD2. CDR3 length equals 16 residues. The germline gives CDR1 MNHEY, CDR2 SVGAGI. After removal of 2 bases from V and 4 bases from J, the junction contained 7 bases not matched to a gene. As DNA, the CDR3 is TGTGCCAGCAGTTACGGCGGCGGGGGGGCTTCAGATACGCAGTATTTT. Translated, it gives CASSYGGGGASDTQYF.

In its sample, this clonotype was seen many times. The rearrangement uses TRBV12-3 or TRBV12-4 and TRBJ1-6; the D is unclear. The CDR3 is 13 amino acids. The V end lost 3 bases, the J end lost 7 bases, and 7 bases lay between the germline ends. CDR3 sequence reads: CASSLSLNSPLHF. Written as DNA, the CDR3 is TGTGCCAGCAGTTTGAGCCTGAATTCACCCCTCCACTTT.

This clonotype was counted many times. The V gene is TRBV2, the J gene TRBJ1-5; no definite D call. Germline V gene data show CDR1 as SNHLY and CDR2 as FYNNEI. The CDR3 has 15 residues. Trimming removed 2 bases from V and 2 bases from J, with 10 bases in between. The CDR3 bases are TGTGCCAGCAGTGAACAGGCGGCGGGCAATCAGCCCCAGCATTTT. This gives the protein CASSEQAAGNQPQHF.

This clonotype was recorded at least ten times. This chain links TRBV27 with TRBJ2-7, with 8 positions matching TRBD1. The CDR3 is 15 residues long. Germline assignment: CDR1 MNHEY and CDR2 SMNVEV (reference sequence). With 1 base clipped from V and 5 bases from J, the junction kept 7 bases outside the gene matches. CDR3 nucleotides: TGTGCCAGCAGTTTATACAGGGGGTTTGAGGACGAGCAGTACTTC. This codes for CASSLYRGFEDEQYF.

This clonotype was found many times. The chain combines TRBV29-1 with TRBJ1-1, with 7 bases aligning to TRBD1. V was clipped by 5 bases and J by 3 bases; unmatched bases: 12. The CDR3 is 15 amino acids. The germline gives CDR1 SQVTM, CDR2 ANQGSEA. The CDR3 coding sequence is TGCAGCGTTCTAAGGTCCAGGGGGGTGGACACTGAAGCTTTCTTT. Residues: CSVLRSRGVDTEAFF.

There are many counts of this clonotype. The gene calls are TRBV20-1 and TRBJ2-7; TRBD1 or TRBD2 may be the D gene (5 bases each). Trimming pared 3 bases from V and 5 bases from J, leaving 26 bases between. This CDR3 has 17 amino acids. In germline, CDR1 is DFQATT, CDR2 SNEGSKA (reference sequence). In DNA, the CDR3 is TGCAGTGCTAGGGGGGAGACAAACAGGTGGAACTACGACGAGCAGTACTTC. It is translated as CSARGETNRWNYDEQYF.

This clonotype was counted ten times or more. The V call is TRBV5-6, the J call TRBJ2-3; TRBD1 matches at 9 bases. V lost 4 bases and J lost 5; bases outside the gene matches: 5. In germline, CDR1 is SGHDT, CDR2 YYEEEE. CDR3 length equals 14 residues. CDR3 loop: CASSVYRGQDTQYF. The CDR3 nucleotides read TGTGCCAGCAGCGTCTACAGGGGGCAAGATACGCAGTATTTT.